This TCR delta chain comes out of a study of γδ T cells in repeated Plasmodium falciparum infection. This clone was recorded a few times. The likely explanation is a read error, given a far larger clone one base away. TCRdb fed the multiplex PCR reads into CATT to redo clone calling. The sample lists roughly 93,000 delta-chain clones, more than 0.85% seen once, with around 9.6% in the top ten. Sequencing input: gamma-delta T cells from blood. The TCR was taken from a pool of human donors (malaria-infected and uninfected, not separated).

The CDR3 sequence is CACDTLVLGDPKYTDKLIF. The CDR3 region has the DNA TGTGCCTGTGACACTTTAGTACTGGGGGACCCCAAGTACACCGATAAGCTCATCTTT. For the V gene the call is TRDV2; the J gene has no call; the DNA was not compared with TRDD3, the D call given in the table. This CDR3 region has 19 residues. The germline CDR1 and CDR2 sequences are GEAIGNYY and EKD.